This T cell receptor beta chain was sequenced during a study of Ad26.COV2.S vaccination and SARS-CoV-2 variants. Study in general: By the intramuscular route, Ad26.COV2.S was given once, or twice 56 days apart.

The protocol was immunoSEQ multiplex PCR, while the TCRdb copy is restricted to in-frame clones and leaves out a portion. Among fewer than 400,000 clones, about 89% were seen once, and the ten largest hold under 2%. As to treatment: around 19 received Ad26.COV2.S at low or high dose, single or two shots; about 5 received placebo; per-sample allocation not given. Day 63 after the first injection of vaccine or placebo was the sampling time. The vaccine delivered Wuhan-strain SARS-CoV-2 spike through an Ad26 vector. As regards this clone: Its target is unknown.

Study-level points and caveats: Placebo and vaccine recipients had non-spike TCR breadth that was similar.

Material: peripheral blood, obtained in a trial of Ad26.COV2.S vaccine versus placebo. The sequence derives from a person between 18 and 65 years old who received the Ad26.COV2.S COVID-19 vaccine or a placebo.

CDR3 sequence reads: CASSLTPLTSGTRMDTQYF. The CDR3 nucleotides read TGTGCCAGCAGCTTAACCCCCCTGACTAGCGGGACCCGAATGGATACGCAGTATTTT. This rearrangement joins TRBV7-3 to TRBJ2-3; 11 bases match TRBD2. V trimming: 0 bases; J trimming: 6 bases; junction bases outside the gene matches: 14. Germline values: CDR1 SGHTA, CDR2 FQGTGA. This CDR3 region has 19 residues.